One TCR beta chain is described in this entry. The germline CDR1 and CDR2 sequences are SGHTA and FQGNSA. This CDR3 is built from 13 residues. V was cut by 3 bases and J by 8 bases, with 10 bases left in between. The data were produced by immunoSEQ multiplex PCR, yet TCRdb's version contains in-frame clones alone and is incomplete. The sample lists roughly 480,000 clones; roughly 85% were seen once. The record originates from a study of shared clonotypes between healthy human individuals. On the study more broadly: Donors, aged 18 to 49, were a couple of women and three men.

J is TRBJ1-4 and V is TRBV7-2, with D unresolved. This sequence was found in a woman between 40 and 50 years old in good health. Some clones in this sample may be carry-over from other donors' samples. Sequenced sample: PBMCs. This chain's CDR3 is CASSLRYDEKLFF. The DNA for the CDR3 is TGTGCCAGCAGCTTGAGGTACGACGAAAAACTGTTTTTT.